These 27 T cell receptor beta chains were all obtained from the same sample, sequenced in a study of blood T cell repertoires in COVID-19. TCRdb's copy holds only in-frame clones and misses some; the assay was immunoSEQ multiplex PCR. The sample holds over 95,000 clones, approximately 85% seen once. Sample: peripheral blood. Source of these receptors: a woman older than 75 with active or convalescent COVID-19.

This chain joins TRBV5-1 and TRBJ2-2, with TRBD1 matching over 10 bases. The germline V gene has CDR1 SGHRS and CDR2 YFSETQ. This CDR3 spans 14 amino acids. V dropped 4 bases and J dropped 11; count of bases not matched to a gene: 8. The CDR3: CASSLTLTGGELFF. The CDR3 DNA reads as TGCGCCAGCAGCCTGACTCTGACAGGGGGCGAGCTGTTTTTT.

This rearrangement joins TRBV30 to TRBJ2-3; 7 nucleotides line up with TRBD1. Germline CDR1 is GTSNPN and CDR2 is SVGIG (reference sequence). J lost 7 bases, V lost 0 bases, and 10 bases had no gene match. There are 15 residues in the CDR3. CDR3 sequence: CAWSVRTHRGYTQYF. Here the CDR3 DNA reads TGTGCCTGGAGTGTACGTACCCACAGGGGATATACGCAGTATTTT.

The CDR3 DNA sequence: TGTGCCAGCAGCTTGGAGGTAGCGACTACCGGGGAGCTGTTTTTT. It encodes CASSLEVATTGELFF. V is TRBV5-4 and J is TRBJ2-2, with D possibly matching TRBD2 (5 bases). From germline, CDR1 is SGHNT and CDR2 YYREEE (reference sequence). The CDR3 consists of 15 residues. V was shortened by 0 bases and J by 5 bases, with 11 bases between the two germline ends.

J is TRBJ2-7 and V is TRBV6-2 or TRBV6-3, with 7 positions matching TRBD2. In germline, CDR1 is MNHEY, CDR2 SVGEGT. V lost 2 bases to trimming and J lost 1 base; unmatched junction nucleotides: 5. The CDR3 has 15 amino acids. The CDR3 region is CASSYRSGISYEQYF. The DNA for the CDR3 is TGTGCCAGCAGTTACAGGAGCGGGATTTCCTACGAGCAGTACTTC.

The chain couples TRBV12-3 or TRBV12-4 to TRBJ1-1, with a possible D match to TRBD1 (5 bases). V was shortened by 7 bases and J by 7 bases, with 16 bases between the two germline ends. This CDR3 is built from 13 residues. The CDR3 bases are TGTGCCAGCAATATAAGGGGTACCAGTGAAGCTTTCTTT. Its protein product is CASNIRGTSEAFF.

The V gene is TRBV19, the J gene TRBJ1-5; D unclear. V dropped 0 bases and J dropped 1 base, with 7 bases sitting between them. The CDR3 is made up of 15 amino acids. Germline CDR1 LNHDA, CDR2 SQIVND (reference sequence). CDR3 DNA: TGTGCCAGTAGTATAGAACAGCTGAGCAATCAGCCCCAGCATTTT. It codes for CASSIEQLSNQPQHF.

V usage is TRBV28 and J usage is TRBJ1-2; 8 bases match TRBD1. The CDR3 has 13 residues. Trimming removed 6 bases from V and 6 bases from J; junction bases left unmatched: 6. From germline, CDR1 is MDHEN and CDR2 SYDVKM. The CDR3 is CASRSTGVDGYTF. CDR3 DNA sequence: TGTGCCAGCAGGTCGACAGGGGTGGATGGCTACACCTTC.

The V and J genes are TRBV7-9 and TRBJ1-1; D is unresolved. The CDR3 is 13 amino acids. Trimming took off 3 bases at V and 3 bases at J, with 8 bases between the two ends. Germline V CDR1 and CDR2: SEHNR, FQNEAQ (reference sequence). This CDR3 is CASSFSSDTEAFF. The CDR3 DNA sequence: TGTGCCAGCAGCTTCTCGTCGGACACTGAAGCTTTCTTT.

The chain employs TRBV11-2 and TRBJ2-1, with D perhaps TRBD2 (5 bases). The V end lost 6 bases, the J end lost 7 bases, and 19 bases lay between the germline ends. The CDR3 has 15 residues. Germline values: CDR1 SGHAT, CDR2 FQNNGV. DNA of the CDR3: TGTGCCAGCAGTCTTGGACTGGTTCTAGGGAATGAGCAGTTCTTC. Translating gives CASSLGLVLGNEQFF.

The rearrangement uses TRBV27 and TRBJ2-1; weak D call: TRBD2 (5 bases). Germline CDR1 is MNHEY and CDR2 is SMNVEV (reference sequence). The V gene lost 3 bases and the J gene lost 2 bases, with 17 bases spanning the gap. This CDR3 is built from 17 residues. The CDR3 DNA is TGTGCCAGCAGTTTTCTACCCCGGGGTGGCCCCTACAATGAGCAGTTCTTC. Its protein product is CASSFLPRGGPYNEQFF.

The chain carries TRBV30 and TRBJ2-2; 7 nucleotides line up with TRBD1. The CDR3 length is 15 residues. With 0 bases clipped from V and 6 bases from J, the junction kept 7 bases outside the gene matches. Germline CDR1 reads GTSNPN; CDR2 reads SVGIG (reference sequence). The chain's CDR3 is CAWSVQGQEAGELFF. Here the CDR3 DNA reads TGTGCCTGGAGTGTACAAGGACAGGAGGCCGGGGAGCTGTTTTTT.

This clone was recorded only once. V usage is TRBV24-1 and J usage is TRBJ2-3, with D possibly matching TRBD1 (5 bases). The length of the CDR3 is 15 residues. Per germline, CDR1 KGHDR and CDR2 SFDVKD. V shed 4 bases and J shed 2 bases, with 12 bases lying between them. CDR3 bases: TGTGCCACCAGTGACCCCGACAGATTCACAGATACGCAGTATTTT. Residues: CATSDPDRFTDTQYF.

This chain joins TRBV4-3 and TRBJ2-1; the D gene is possibly TRBD2 (6 bases). Germline values: CDR1 LGHNA, CDR2 YSLEER. V shed 0 bases and J shed 11 bases, with 11 bases lying between them. This CDR3 is 13 amino acids long. CDR3 DNA sequence: TGCGCCAGCAGCCAAGATTGGGCGGGAAAGCAGTTCTTC. Residues: CASSQDWAGKQFF.

The genes are TRBV7-9 and TRBJ1-2; 7 bases map to TRBD1. The CDR3 spans 15 residues. V shed 3 bases and J 6 bases; nucleotides not matched to a gene: 10. CDR1 is SEHNR, CDR2 FQNEAQ, per germline (reference sequence). The DNA of the CDR3 is TGTGCCAGCAGCTTGGGTACAGGGGAAACGAATGGCTACACCTTC. It yields the protein CASSLGTGETNGYTF.

The V call is TRBV5-5, the J call TRBJ2-2; D not certain. The CDR3 loop spans 14 amino acids. Looked up from germline, CDR1 is SGHKS and CDR2 is YYEKEE (reference sequence). V lost 0 bases and J 1 base, leaving 4 bases between the germline ends. CDR3 sequence reads: CASSLGGNTGELFF. The DNA of the CDR3 is TGTGCCAGCAGCTTGGGCGGGAACACCGGGGAGCTGTTTTTT.

V and J are TRBV19 and TRBJ2-1; 12 nucleotides align to TRBD2. CDR1 is LNHDA, CDR2 SQIVND, per germline (reference sequence). The V gene end was trimmed by 6 bases and the J gene end by 7 bases; junction bases not matched to a gene: 16. There are 18 residues in the CDR3. The CDR3 sequence is CASSPGTSGSMAFNEQFF. The CDR3 nucleotides are TGTGCCAGTAGCCCCGGGACTAGCGGGTCAATGGCGTTTAATGAGCAGTTCTTC.

The V gene is TRBV2, the J gene TRBJ1-1; D is undetermined. Germline CDR1 and CDR2: SNHLY and FYNNEI. V lost 4 bases and J lost 6, with 12 bases in between. The CDR3 consists of 13 residues. The chain's CDR3 is CASSVYPRSEAFF. Written as DNA, the CDR3 is TGTGCCAGCAGTGTTTACCCCCGGTCTGAAGCTTTCTTT. Based on the CDR3 plus reference TRBV2 and TRBJ1-1, the full variable domain is EPEVTQTPSHQVTQMGQEVILRCVPISNHLYFYWYRQILGQKVEFLVSFYNNEISEKSEIFDDQFSVERPDGSNFTLKIRSTKLEDSAMYFCASSVYPRSEAFFGQGTRLTVV.

Here the CDR3 reads CASSSGTYEQYF. The CDR3 bases are TGTGCCAGCAGTAGCGGAACCTACGAGCAGTACTTC. The chain carries TRBV2 and TRBJ2-7, with D perhaps TRBD2 (5 bases). This CDR3 contains 12 residues. Germline-derived CDR1 and CDR2 are SNHLY and FYNNEI. Trimming shortened V by 5 bases and J by 2 bases, and 7 bases separated the two germline ends.

This clone was found once. CDR3 in DNA: TGCGCCAGCAGCTTGGTAGCGACTGGTTACGAGCAGTACTTC. Translating it yields CASSLVATGYEQYF. The rearrangement joins TRBV5-1 to TRBJ2-7; D possibly corresponds to TRBD2 (5 bases). CDR3 length: 14 residues. Looked up from germline, CDR1 is SGHRS and CDR2 is YFSETQ. V was clipped by 0 bases and J by 4 bases, with 11 bases between them.

This rearrangement joins TRBV29-1 to TRBJ1-1, with a weak D call TRBD1 (6 bases). V lost 6 bases, J lost 2 bases, and 13 bases lay in between. Per germline, CDR1 SQVTM and CDR2 ANQGSEA. The CDR3 is made up of 13 amino acids. This CDR3 reads CSVVRGGNTEAFF. For the CDR3, the DNA is TGCAGCGTGGTCAGGGGTGGTAACACTGAAGCTTTCTTT.

In regard to this clone: An end of the junction differs from the germline gene, which may be a read error. The chain recombines TRBV5-1 with TRBJ1-2; 7 bases match TRBD1. The CDR3 spans 13 residues. In germline, CDR1 is SGHRS, CDR2 YFSETQ. CDR3 sequence reads: CASSSDRDYGYTF. CDR3 nucleotide sequence: TGTGCCAGCAGTTCCGACAGGGACTATGGCTACACCTTC. Full variable domain (remainder filled in from reference TRBV5-1 and TRBJ1-2): KAGVTQTPRYLIKTRGQQVTLSCSPISGHRSVSWYQQTPGQGLQFLFEYFSETQRNKGNFPGRFSGRQFSNSRSEMNVSTLELGDSALYLCASSSDRDYGYTFGSGTRLTVV.

Here the CDR3 DNA reads TGTGCCAGCAGTGTCCTACTAGCGGGCTTAGACAATGAGCAGTTCTTC. This gives the protein CASSVLLAGLDNEQFF. The chain couples TRBV2 to TRBJ2-1; 9 bases match TRBD2. The V and J ends lost 4 bases and 5 bases, in that order; junction bases with no gene match: 9. Germline loops: CDR1 SNHLY, CDR2 FYNNEI. There are 16 residues in the CDR3.

The CDR3 nucleotides read TGTGCCAGCAGGGAGACCCCCGATACGCAGTATTTT. The encoded protein is CASRETPDTQYF. This chain links TRBV2 with TRBJ2-3; D gene unclear. CDR1 SNHLY and CDR2 FYNNEI come from the germline V gene. Trimming removed 6 bases at V and 6 bases at J, with 10 bases between. The CDR3 sequence is 12 residues long.

The rearrangement joins TRBV6-5 to TRBJ2-3; the match to TRBD2 covers 8 bases. Germline CDR1 is MNHEY and CDR2 is SVGAGI. J was trimmed by 5 bases and V by 4 bases; bases with no gene match: 11. The length of the CDR3 is 16 residues. The CDR3 bases are TGTGCCAGCAGTTCCCGGACTAGCTGGCGGGAAGATACGCAGTATTTT. This sequence encodes CASSSRTSWREDTQYF.

The V and J genes are TRBV19 and TRBJ2-1; 14 bases match TRBD2. The CDR3 runs 17 residues. CDR1 and CDR2 from the germline V gene are LNHDA and SQIVND (reference sequence). Trimming at V came to 3 bases and at J to 8 bases, leaving 9 bases not matched to a gene. CDR3 in DNA: TGTGCCAGTAGTATCGGACTAGCGGGAGGCCGGGGGGATGAGCAGTTCTTC. Its protein product is CASSIGLAGGRGDEQFF.

The chain joins TRBV6-1 to TRBJ2-7, with D hard to call. Trimming removed 2 bases from V and 0 bases from J, with 11 bases in between. The CDR3 runs to 15 residues. In germline, CDR1 is MNHNS, CDR2 SASEGT. The CDR3 here is CASSERDKSSYEQYF. CDR3 coding DNA: TGTGCCAGCAGTGAACGAGACAAGAGCTCCTACGAGCAGTACTTC.

The chain combines TRBV5-8 with TRBJ2-5, with TRBD1 matching 8 bases. V gave up 2 bases and J gave up 1 base; unmatched junction bases: 7. This CDR3 is 16 amino acids long. Germline CDR1 is SGHTS and CDR2 is YDEGEE. The CDR3 loop reads CASSFVAGTGQETQYF. CDR3 sequence (DNA): TGTGCCAGCAGCTTTGTGGCTGGGACAGGCCAAGAGACCCAGTACTTC.